This T cell receptor beta chain comes out of a study of T-cell memory formation after mild COVID-19. As for the study in general: Largely donor-specific TCR clusters were found.

Only a few counts were recorded for this clonotype. The antigen remains undetermined. V lost 3 bases, J lost 6 bases, and 5 bases stayed unmatched. CDR1 LGHNA and CDR2 YSLEER come from the germline V gene. This CDR3 is built from 14 residues. Findings and caveats of the study: Memory sampled before infection contained some responding clones, suggesting cross-reactive memory joined. From day 15 to 85, contracting clones were balanced between CD4 and CD8, whereas later expanders leaned toward CD4+.

From 5'RACE with constant-segment primers came TCR alpha and TCR beta cDNA libraries that carried sample barcodes and UMIs. TCRdb reprocessed the 5' RACE reads via MiXCR and lists one record per CDR3 protein. The sample has 100,000 or so distinct CDR3 sequences, over 8.5% seen once. V is TRBV4-3 and J is TRBJ2-7; 10 bases are a match to TRBD1. The sample was PBMCs or a T cell subset sorted from them (not recorded which). This TCR was sampled from a man between 18 and 35 years old who had mild COVID-19 (a few samples of this study predate the infection). Cell type and time point are not known. CDR3 sequence (DNA): TGCGCCAGCAGCCATGGGACAGGGGAACTCGAGCAGTACTTC. This encodes CASSHGTGELEQYF.